These T cell receptor beta chains were read from a single sample in a study of T cell changes during pregnancy in multiple sclerosis. Generated by immunoSEQ multiplex PCR, the TCRdb table keeps only in-frame clones and is missing some. The repertoire holds about 36,000 clones, with about 91% as singletons. The sample here was CD4+ T cells from peripheral blood mononuclear cells, taken after pregnancy. The source is a female donor with multiple sclerosis, enrolled in a pregnancy study. Both conserved end residues are part of each CDR3. The D gene is left open where the match is weak. Rows give clone size only sometimes, using once, few, many, or a class for an expanded clone.

j_call: TRBJ1-4
v_call: TRBV30
d_call: .
clone_size: .
cdr3_length: 12
cdr3_aa: CAWSLTNEKLFF
cdr3_nt: TGTGCCTGGAGTCTTACTAATGAAAAACTGTTTTTT

j_call: TRBJ2-1
v_call: TRBV27
d_call: .
clone_size: .
cdr3_length: 14
cdr3_aa: CASSLANLNNEQFF
cdr3_nt: TGTGCCAGCAGTTTAGCGAATCTAAACAATGAGCAGTTCTTC

j_call: TRBJ1-2
v_call: TRBV5-1
d_call: .
clone_size: .
cdr3_length: 15
cdr3_aa: CASSPGQNSPYGYTF
cdr3_nt: TGCGCCAGCAGCCCCGGACAGAACTCCCCCTATGGCTACACCTTC

j_call: TRBJ1-2
v_call: TRBV6-6
d_call: TRBD1
clone_size: .
cdr3_length: 14
cdr3_aa: CASTTGDRVRGYTF
cdr3_nt: TGTGCCAGCACCACGGGGGACAGGGTTAGAGGCTACACCTTC

j_call: TRBJ2-5
v_call: TRBV19
d_call: .
clone_size: .
cdr3_length: 13
cdr3_aa: CASSIFGTETQYF
cdr3_nt: TGTGCCAGTAGTATATTTGGCACCGAGACCCAGTACTTC

j_call: TRBJ2-1
v_call: TRBV12-5
d_call: TRBD2
clone_size: once
cdr3_length: 19
cdr3_aa: CASGLGGLAGPHSYNEQFF
cdr3_nt: TGTGCTAGTGGTTTGGGGGGACTAGCGGGACCTCACTCCTACAATGAGCAGTTCTTC

j_call: TRBJ1-1
v_call: TRBV10-1
d_call: .
clone_size: .
cdr3_length: 13
cdr3_aa: CASSLRGNTEAFF
cdr3_nt: TGCGCCAGCAGCCTTCGAGGGAACACTGAAGCTTTCTTT

j_call: TRBJ2-1
v_call: TRBV5-5
d_call: .
clone_size: once
cdr3_length: 19
cdr3_aa: CASSPHQPGGVQDYNEQFF
cdr3_nt: TGTGCCAGCAGCCCACACCAACCGGGCGGGGTGCAGGACTACAATGAGCAGTTCTTC

j_call: TRBJ2-7
v_call: TRBV28
d_call: TRBD1
clone_size: .
cdr3_length: 14
cdr3_aa: CASSDRDRRYEQYF
cdr3_nt: TGTGCCAGCAGTGACCGGGACAGACGTTACGAGCAGTACTTC

j_call: TRBJ1-5
v_call: TRBV2
d_call: .
clone_size: .
cdr3_length: 14
cdr3_aa: CASRNQGMHQPQHF
cdr3_nt: TGTGCCAGCAGGAACCAGGGGATGCATCAGCCCCAGCATTTT

j_call: TRBJ2-5
v_call: TRBV19
d_call: TRBD2
clone_size: .
cdr3_length: 18
cdr3_aa: CASSTTSGGLNPQETQYF
cdr3_nt: TGTGCCAGTAGTACGACTAGCGGGGGCCTTAACCCACAAGAGACCCAGTACTTC

j_call: TRBJ2-2
v_call: TRBV5-5
d_call: .
clone_size: .
cdr3_length: 14
cdr3_aa: CASSLDPTLGELFF
cdr3_nt: TGTGCCAGCAGCTTAGATCCTACGCTCGGGGAGCTGTTTTTT

j_call: TRBJ2-1
v_call: TRBV7-6
d_call: TRBD2
clone_size: .
cdr3_length: 15
cdr3_aa: CASSSRLAGKHEQFF
cdr3_nt: TGTGCCAGCAGCTCCAGACTAGCGGGAAAACATGAGCAGTTCTTC

j_call: TRBJ2-2
v_call: TRBV28
d_call: TRBD2
clone_size: .
cdr3_length: 15
cdr3_aa: CASSLRAGGTGELFF
cdr3_nt: TGTGCCAGCAGTTTGCGGGCGGGAGGAACTGGGGAGCTGTTTTTT

j_call: TRBJ2-7
v_call: TRBV6-6
d_call: .
clone_size: .
cdr3_length: 11
cdr3_aa: CATKEAYEQYF
cdr3_nt: TGTGCTACCAAGGAGGCTTACGAGCAGTACTTC

j_call: TRBJ2-1
v_call: TRBV29-1
d_call: TRBD1
clone_size: .
cdr3_length: 13
cdr3_aa: CSVRDSSYNEQFF
cdr3_nt: TGCAGCGTACGGGACAGCTCCTACAATGAGCAGTTCTTC

j_call: TRBJ2-7
v_call: TRBV27
d_call: TRBD1
clone_size: .
cdr3_length: 16
cdr3_aa: CASSLYPGQGSYEQYF
cdr3_nt: TGTGCCAGCAGTTTGTACCCTGGACAGGGCTCCTACGAGCAGTACTTC

j_call: TRBJ1-1
v_call: TRBV29-1
d_call: TRBD1
clone_size: .
cdr3_length: 14
cdr3_aa: CSATGQGRGTEAFF
cdr3_nt: TGCAGCGCCACGGGACAGGGAAGGGGCACTGAAGCTTTCTTT

j_call: TRBJ2-1
v_call: TRBV7-7
d_call: TRBD2
clone_size: .
cdr3_length: 16
cdr3_aa: CASSRLADDTYNEQFF
cdr3_nt: TGTGCCAGCAGTAGGCTAGCGGATGACACCTACAATGAGCAGTTCTTC

j_call: TRBJ1-3
v_call: TRBV13
d_call: .
clone_size: .
cdr3_length: 16
cdr3_aa: CASSGYGTLSGNTIYF
cdr3_nt: TGTGCCAGCAGCGGATACGGGACTCTCTCTGGAAACACCATATATTTT

j_call: TRBJ2-5
v_call: TRBV5-4
d_call: TRBD1
clone_size: .
cdr3_length: 15
cdr3_aa: CASSLQTGKKETQYF
cdr3_nt: TGTGCCAGCAGCTTGCAGACAGGGAAAAAAGAGACCCAGTACTTC

j_call: TRBJ1-2
v_call: TRBV29-1
d_call: .
clone_size: .
cdr3_length: 10
cdr3_aa: CSGIGDGYTF
cdr3_nt: TGCAGCGGCATAGGGGATGGCTACACCTTC

j_call: TRBJ2-5
v_call: TRBV6-1
d_call: .
clone_size: once
cdr3_length: 13
cdr3_aa: CASSGQGQETQYF
cdr3_nt: TGTGCCAGCAGTGGCCAGGGCCAAGAGACCCAGTACTTC

j_call: TRBJ1-1
v_call: TRBV10-3
d_call: TRBD1
clone_size: .
cdr3_length: 16
cdr3_aa: CAISEPPDRKNTEAFF
cdr3_nt: TGTGCCATCAGTGAGCCACCGGACAGGAAGAACACTGAAGCTTTCTTT

j_call: TRBJ2-3
v_call: TRBV7-9
d_call: TRBD1
clone_size: .
cdr3_length: 15
cdr3_aa: CASSLGQGRTDTQYF
cdr3_nt: TGTGCCAGCAGCTTAGGACAGGGGCGCACAGATACGCAGTATTTT

j_call: TRBJ1-1
v_call: TRBV27
d_call: .
clone_size: .
cdr3_length: 16
cdr3_aa: CASSLTKAALYTEAFF
cdr3_nt: TGTGCCAGCAGTCTAACTAAAGCGGCCCTGTACACTGAAGCTTTCTTT

j_call: TRBJ2-5
v_call: TRBV15
d_call: TRBD2
clone_size: once
cdr3_length: 14
cdr3_aa: CATRIWGGQETQYF
cdr3_nt: TGTGCCACCCGGATATGGGGGGGCCAAGAGACCCAGTACTTC

j_call: TRBJ2-3
v_call: TRBV5-8
d_call: .
clone_size: .
cdr3_length: 15
cdr3_aa: CASSFSRGGTDTQYF
cdr3_nt: TGTGCCAGCAGCTTCTCCAGGGGGGGCACAGATACGCAGTATTTT

j_call: TRBJ1-2
v_call: TRBV5-4
d_call: TRBD1
clone_size: .
cdr3_length: 15
cdr3_aa: CASSLAGGTGNGYTF
cdr3_nt: TGTGCCAGCAGCTTGGCCGGTGGGACAGGAAATGGCTACACCTTC

j_call: TRBJ2-5
v_call: TRBV5-1
d_call: TRBD2
clone_size: .
cdr3_length: 16
cdr3_aa: CASSLGGGRIQETQYF
cdr3_nt: TGCGCCAGCAGCTTGGGGGGGGGAAGGATCCAAGAGACCCAGTACTTC

j_call: TRBJ2-7
v_call: TRBV28
d_call: .
clone_size: .
cdr3_length: 15
cdr3_aa: CASSFGQGIAYEQYF
cdr3_nt: TGTGCCAGCAGTTTCGGTCAGGGGATAGCCTACGAGCAGTACTTC

j_call: TRBJ1-1
v_call: TRBV9
d_call: TRBD1
clone_size: .
cdr3_length: 15
cdr3_aa: CASSVGRTGRTEAFF
cdr3_nt: TGTGCCAGCAGCGTAGGACGGACAGGGCGGACTGAAGCTTTCTTT

j_call: TRBJ2-7
v_call: TRBV18
d_call: TRBD1
clone_size: .
cdr3_length: 14
cdr3_aa: CASSPDRVKNEQYF
cdr3_nt: TGTGCCAGCTCACCAGACAGGGTTAAGAACGAGCAGTACTTC

j_call: TRBJ2-7
v_call: TRBV5-1
d_call: .
clone_size: .
cdr3_length: 13
cdr3_aa: CASSLGLGGEQYF
cdr3_nt: TGCGCCAGCAGCTTGGGGTTGGGGGGCGAGCAGTACTTC

j_call: TRBJ2-3
v_call: TRBV5-1
d_call: .
clone_size: .
cdr3_length: 13
cdr3_aa: CASRLQGADTQYF
cdr3_nt: TGCGCCAGCCGTTTACAGGGTGCAGATACGCAGTATTTT

j_call: TRBJ2-7
v_call: TRBV4-1
d_call: TRBD2
clone_size: .
cdr3_length: 16
cdr3_aa: CASSQVVSSGTYEQYF
cdr3_nt: TGCGCCAGCAGCCAAGTAGTCTCTAGCGGGACCTACGAGCAGTACTTC

j_call: TRBJ2-2
v_call: TRBV4-2
d_call: .
clone_size: .
cdr3_length: 15
cdr3_aa: CASSIRHGNTGELFF
cdr3_nt: TGTGCCAGCAGCATTCGACATGGGAACACCGGGGAGCTGTTTTTT

j_call: TRBJ2-2
v_call: TRBV7-9
d_call: TRBD2
clone_size: few
cdr3_length: 14
cdr3_aa: CASSLGLAAGELFF
cdr3_nt: TGTGCCAGCAGCTTGGGACTAGCGGCCGGGGAGCTGTTTTTT

j_call: TRBJ1-1
v_call: TRBV2
d_call: .
clone_size: .
cdr3_length: 13
cdr3_aa: CASSAERNTEAFF
cdr3_nt: TGTGCCAGCAGTGCCGAGAGGAACACTGAAGCTTTCTTT

j_call: TRBJ2-1
v_call: TRBV4-1
d_call: .
clone_size: .
cdr3_length: 17
cdr3_aa: CASSQDNTRGGYNEQFF
cdr3_nt: TGCGCCAGCAGCCAAGATAACACGAGGGGAGGATACAATGAGCAGTTCTTC

j_call: TRBJ2-1
v_call: TRBV4-1
d_call: .
clone_size: .
cdr3_length: 17
cdr3_aa: CASSQGVSGDLYNEQFF
cdr3_nt: TGCGCCAGCAGCCAAGGTGTCTCGGGAGATCTCTACAATGAGCAGTTCTTC

j_call: TRBJ2-3
v_call: TRBV25-1
d_call: .
clone_size: .
cdr3_length: 11
cdr3_aa: CASSDTHTQYF
cdr3_nt: TGTGCCAGCAGTGATACTCATACGCAGTATTTT

j_call: TRBJ2-2
v_call: TRBV19
d_call: .
clone_size: .
cdr3_length: 15
cdr3_aa: CASSISAGSDGELFF
cdr3_nt: TGTGCCAGTAGTATCTCGGCAGGGTCTGACGGGGAGCTGTTTTTT

j_call: TRBJ1-5
v_call: TRBV7-8
d_call: TRBD1
clone_size: .
cdr3_length: 16
cdr3_aa: CASSLEGTGHNQPQHF
cdr3_nt: TGTGCCAGCAGCTTAGAGGGGACAGGGCACAATCAGCCCCAGCATTTT

j_call: TRBJ1-6
v_call: TRBV10-3
d_call: TRBD1
clone_size: .
cdr3_length: 20
cdr3_aa: CAIFGFGKSGQDSYNSPLHF
cdr3_nt: TGTGCCATCTTCGGGTTCGGGAAATCGGGACAGGACTCCTATAATTCACCCCTCCACTTT

j_call: TRBJ1-2
v_call: TRBV6-6
d_call: .
clone_size: .
cdr3_length: 15
cdr3_aa: CASRDGGRANYGYTF
cdr3_nt: TGTGCCAGCAGGGATGGGGGCCGAGCTAACTATGGCTACACCTTC